The 23 T cell receptor beta chains below all came from one sample that was sequenced in a study of blood T cell repertoires in COVID-19. Assay used: immunoSEQ multiplex PCR; TCRdb lists only in-frame clones, some missing. The repertoire holds roughly 130,000 clones, with around 83% as singletons. Sequences were obtained from PBMCs or T cells enriched from blood (not recorded which). Receptors originate from a young woman who had recovered from COVID-19.

This clone has ten or more counts. The chain couples TRBV6-2 or TRBV6-3 to TRBJ2-1, with a tentative D call TRBD2 (7 bases). Germline V gene data show CDR1 as MNHEY and CDR2 as SVGEGT. The CDR3 is 16 residues long. The V end lost 0 bases, the J end lost 6 bases, and 15 bases lay between the germline ends. The CDR3 loop reads CASSYSGGGGGNEQFF. The CDR3 coding sequence is TGTGCCAGCAGTTACTCAGGGGGGGGAGGCGGCAATGAGCAGTTCTTC.

The chain employs TRBV7-8 and TRBJ1-5; D ambiguous. Germline V CDR1 and CDR2: SGHVS, FQNEAQ. The CDR3 contains 16 residues. V was trimmed by 1 base and J by 0 bases, leaving 10 bases between them. CDR3 coding DNA: TGTGCCAGCAGCTTAGGGCGGGGTCGTAGCAATCAGCCCCAGCATTTT. Amino acid sequence: CASSLGRGRSNQPQHF.

This clone was seen only a few times. This chain uses TRBV4-1 with TRBJ1-6; D is unclear. This CDR3 contains 18 residues. V was shortened by 1 base and J by 2 bases, with 15 bases between the two germline ends. Germline CDR1 and CDR2: MGHRA and YSYEKL. The CDR3 here is CASSQADMGFTYNSPLHF. The CDR3 nucleotides are TGCGCCAGCAGCCAAGCTGACATGGGTTTCACCTATAATTCACCCCTCCACTTT.

CDR3 protein: CASSLAQTSNNEQFF. The CDR3 coding sequence is TGCGCCAGCAGCTTGGCTCAGACTAGCAACAATGAGCAGTTCTTC. The V gene is TRBV5-1, the J gene TRBJ2-1, with 7 bases identical to TRBD2. J lost 5 bases, V lost 0 bases, and 5 bases had no gene match. Per the germline V gene, CDR1 is SGHRS and CDR2 is YFSETQ. The CDR3 is made up of 15 amino acids. Full variable domain (outside the CDR3, taken from reference TRBV5-1 and TRBJ2-1): KAGVTQTPRYLIKTRGQQVTLSCSPISGHRSVSWYQQTPGQGLQFLFEYFSETQRNKGNFPGRFSGRQFSNSRSEMNVSTLELGDSALYLCASSLAQTSNNEQFFGPGTRLTVL.

A note on this clone: At the DNA level, this CDR3 is encoded by other sequences in the same sample as well. This chain joins TRBV7-6 and TRBJ2-2; 7 positions match TRBD2. Trimming removed 1 base from V and 2 bases from J; junction bases left unmatched: 4. The CDR3 has 16 residues. Germline CDR1 is SGHVS and CDR2 is FNYEAQ. The DNA for the CDR3 is TGTGCCAGCAGCTTAGGGCTAGCGGCTAACACCGGGGAGCTGTTTTTT. It specifies CASSLGLAANTGELFF.

V usage is TRBV7-2 and J usage is TRBJ2-5, with D possibly being TRBD1 (5 bases). This CDR3 contains 14 residues. Trimming removed 5 bases at V and 4 bases at J, with 14 bases between. CDR1 and CDR2 (germline): SGHTA, FQGNSA. The CDR3: CASSPPQGRETQYF. The CDR3 nucleotides are TGTGCCAGCAGCCCCCCCCAGGGAAGAGAGACCCAGTACTTC.

The J gene is TRBJ1-6, the V gene TRBV4-2; TRBD1 matches 8 bases. CDR3 length: 16 residues. Trimming at V came to 0 bases and at J to 9 bases, leaving 7 bases not matched to a gene. Germline assignment: CDR1 LGHNA and CDR2 YNFKEQ. This chain's CDR3 is CASSQDGQGVISPLHF. The CDR3 coding sequence is TGTGCCAGCAGCCAAGACGGACAGGGTGTAATTTCACCCCTCCACTTT.

This chain uses TRBV27 with TRBJ1-5; 7 positions match TRBD1. Per germline, CDR1 MNHEY and CDR2 SMNVEV (reference sequence). The CDR3 extends over 13 amino acids. The V and J ends lost 3 bases and 6 bases, in that order; junction bases with no gene match: 2. CDR3: CASSFDRAQPQHF. CDR3 nucleotide sequence: TGTGCCAGCAGTTTTGACAGGGCTCAGCCCCAGCATTTT.

This chain links TRBV5-6 with TRBJ2-3; TRBD2 matches at 10 bases. V lost 3 bases, J lost 0 bases, and 4 bases stayed unmatched. The CDR3 has 16 amino acids. CDR1 and CDR2 from the germline V gene are SGHDT and YYEEEE. DNA of the CDR3: TGTGCCAGCAGCTGGCTGGGACTAGCGAGCACAGATACGCAGTATTTT. Encoded protein: CASSWLGLASTDTQYF. The complete variable domain, with remaining parts taken from reference TRBV5-6 and TRBJ2-3, reads DAGVTQSPTHLIKTRGQQVTLRCSPKSGHDTVSWYQQALGQGPQFIFQYYEEEERQRGNFPDRFSGHQFPNYSSELNVNALLLGDSALYLCASSWLGLASTDTQYFGPGTRLTVL.

V and J are TRBV3-1 (or the pseudogene TRBV3-2) and TRBJ2-5; TRBD2 matches at 8 bases. The CDR3 loop spans 14 amino acids. After removal of 1 base from V and 4 bases from J, the junction contained 2 bases not matched to a gene. The germline V gene has CDR1 LGHDT and CDR2 YNNKEL (reference sequence). The CDR3 coding sequence is TGTGCCAGCAGCCAAGCGGGAGGGCCAGAGACCCAGTACTTC. Its protein product is CASSQAGGPETQYF.

This sequence joins TRBV27 and TRBJ2-7; 8 bases fit TRBD1. The germline gives CDR1 MNHEY, CDR2 SMNVEV (reference sequence). The V gene end was trimmed by 5 bases and the J gene end by 1 base; junction bases not matched to a gene: 4. CDR3 length: 14 residues. CDR3: CASSRWDRSYEQYF. CDR3 coding DNA: TGTGCCAGCAGTAGATGGGACAGGTCCTACGAGCAGTACTTC.

The chain recombines TRBV30 with TRBJ1-2; the D gene is possibly TRBD1 (5 bases). CDR1 is GTSNPN, CDR2 SVGIG, per germline (reference sequence). This CDR3 has 14 residues. Trimming pared 0 bases from V and 6 bases from J, leaving 14 bases between. CDR3 sequence (DNA): TGTGCCTGGAGTGTACGCAGGGAGGGGAATGGCTACACCTTC. Protein product: CAWSVRREGNGYTF.

This chain connects TRBV18 to TRBJ1-2; D gene unclear. The CDR3 consists of 13 residues. V was trimmed by 1 base and J by 3 bases, leaving 6 bases between them. The germline CDR1 and CDR2 sequences are KGHSH and LQKENI. CDR3 in DNA: TGTGCCAGCTCACCACAAACAGACTATGGCTACACCTTC. Its translation: CASSPQTDYGYTF.

The genes are TRBV29-1 and TRBJ1-1; the match to TRBD1 covers 7 bases. The V gene end was trimmed by 5 bases and the J gene end by 1 base; junction bases not matched to a gene: 1. The CDR3 has 12 residues. The germline CDR1 and CDR2 sequences are SQVTM and ANQGSEA. Here the CDR3 DNA reads TGCAGCGTTCAGGGGGGGAACACTGAAGCTTTCTTT. This translates into CSVQGGNTEAFF. The whole variable domain, filled in from reference TRBV29-1 and TRBJ1-1, reads SAVISQKPSRDICQRGTSLTIQCQVDSQVTMMFWYRQQPGQSLTLIATANQGSEATYESGFVIDKFPISRPNLTFSTLTVSNMSPEDSSIYLCSVQGGNTEAFFGQGTRLTVV.

This rearrangement joins TRBV14 to TRBJ2-5, with 8 bases matching TRBD2. Germline values: CDR1 SGHDN, CDR2 FVKESK. The CDR3 has 17 amino acids. V shed 1 base and J 0 bases; nucleotides not matched to a gene: 7. The CDR3 spells CASSQGYLAGHQETQYF. CDR3 nucleotides: TGTGCCAGCAGCCAAGGATACCTAGCGGGCCACCAAGAGACCCAGTACTTC.

J is TRBJ2-7 and V is TRBV7-9; weak D call: TRBD1 (5 bases). Germline CDR1 is SEHNR and CDR2 is FQNEAQ (reference sequence). The CDR3 contains 12 residues. V lost 1 base and J 5 bases, leaving 6 bases between the germline ends. The CDR3 sequence: CASSLGRDEQYF. As DNA, the CDR3 is TGTGCCAGCAGCTTAGGCAGGGACGAGCAGTACTTC.

As to this clone: The same CDR3 is also encoded by other DNA sequences in this sample. The chain has TRBV7-3 and TRBJ2-3; 7 bases agree with TRBD2. J was trimmed by 0 bases and V by 4 bases; bases with no gene match: 4. The CDR3 is made up of 15 amino acids. Germline V gene sequence: CDR1 SGHTA, CDR2 FQGTGA. The CDR3 here is CASSSLAVSTDTQYF. The CDR3 coding sequence is TGTGCCAGCAGCTCCCTAGCGGTTAGCACAGATACGCAGTATTTT.

The rearrangement links TRBV4-1 to TRBJ1-1; D is perhaps TRBD1 (5 bases). CDR1 and CDR2 (germline): MGHRA, YSYEKL. This CDR3 is built from 14 residues. Trimming left V 6 bases short and J 1 base short, with 12 bases between. CDR3 sequence: CASRGAGKNTEAFF. CDR3 in DNA: TGCGCCAGCAGAGGGGCGGGGAAGAACACTGAAGCTTTCTTT.

This rearrangement joins TRBV6-5 to TRBJ2-5; a possible D gene is TRBD2 (6 bases). The CDR3 has 16 amino acids. Trimming pared 0 bases from V and 0 bases from J, leaving 11 bases between. Germline V lookup: CDR1 MNHEY, CDR2 SVGAGI. DNA for the CDR3: TGTGCCAGCAGTTACTCTGGGGGGACCTACCAAGAGACCCAGTACTTC. Translation: CASSYSGGTYQETQYF.

V and J are TRBV10-1 and TRBJ1-5; 7 bases align to TRBD1. The germline V gene has CDR1 WNHNN and CDR2 SYGVQD (reference sequence). V trimming: 6 bases; J trimming: 3 bases; junction bases outside the gene matches: 8. The CDR3 sequence is 15 residues long. The CDR3 reads CASSQTGILNQPQHF. The CDR3 DNA follows: TGCGCCAGCAGCCAGACAGGGATCCTCAATCAGCCCCAGCATTTT.

V and J are TRBV7-9 and TRBJ2-1, with TRBD2 identical over 13 bases. Germline V gives CDR1 SEHNR, CDR2 FQNEAQ (reference sequence). The CDR3 has 16 amino acids. V shed 5 bases and J 7 bases; nucleotides not matched to a gene: 8. This CDR3 reads CASSIPTSGRVNEQFF. The CDR3 DNA reads as TGTGCCAGCAGCATCCCCACTAGCGGGAGGGTTAATGAGCAGTTCTTC.

The gene calls are TRBV7-8 and TRBJ2-1; 7 bases fit TRBD1. There are 12 residues in the CDR3. The V and J ends lost 5 bases and 14 bases, in that order; junction bases with no gene match: 9. Germline lookup yields CDR1 SGHVS and CDR2 FQNEAQ. CDR3 bases: TGTGCCAGCAGCCTGAGGACAGGTTCGGAGTTCTTC. This gives the protein CASSLRTGSEFF.

This rearrangement joins TRBV6-1 to TRBJ1-6; D is possibly TRBD1 (5 bases). The CDR3 loop spans 16 amino acids. From germline, CDR1 is MNHNS and CDR2 SASEGT. Trimming took 8 bases from V and 4 from J, leaving 18 bases between them. The chain's CDR3 is CASGGSGKPYNSPLHF. The CDR3 coding sequence is TGTGCCAGCGGTGGCTCAGGGAAACCGTATAATTCACCCCTCCACTTT.